This T cell receptor beta chain was retrieved from a study of CD8+CD57+ T cells in acquired aplastic anemia. Study summary: Roughly 3 ug was the average amount of DNA from sorted CD4+ and CD8+ cells. The study's findings and limits: Patients and controls had in common approximately 29 CD8+ CDR3 sequences.

TCR beta VDJ combinations and CDR3 sequences were profiled from genomic DNA. TCRdb ran MiXCR on the reads and lists one entry per CDR3 protein. The profile covers 350,000 to 450,000 distinct CDR3 sequences, with about two thirds appearing a single time and approximately 3.8% taken by the ten largest. The germline V gene has CDR1 SEHNR and CDR2 FQNEAQ (reference sequence). V dropped 5 bases and J dropped 4; count of bases not matched to a gene: 7. CDR3 size: 14 residues. There are a few counts of this clonotype. The antigen is unknown. The chain uses TRBV7-9 and TRBJ1-1, with 7 bases that match TRBD1. The sample was sorted CD4+, CD8+, or CD8+CD57+ T cells (not recorded which) from PBMCs. The TCR comes from a human donor in good health, serving as a control. This CDR3 is CASSTRDSLTEAFF. The CDR3, as DNA: TGTGCCAGCAGCACCAGGGACAGCCTCACTGAAGCTTTCTTT.